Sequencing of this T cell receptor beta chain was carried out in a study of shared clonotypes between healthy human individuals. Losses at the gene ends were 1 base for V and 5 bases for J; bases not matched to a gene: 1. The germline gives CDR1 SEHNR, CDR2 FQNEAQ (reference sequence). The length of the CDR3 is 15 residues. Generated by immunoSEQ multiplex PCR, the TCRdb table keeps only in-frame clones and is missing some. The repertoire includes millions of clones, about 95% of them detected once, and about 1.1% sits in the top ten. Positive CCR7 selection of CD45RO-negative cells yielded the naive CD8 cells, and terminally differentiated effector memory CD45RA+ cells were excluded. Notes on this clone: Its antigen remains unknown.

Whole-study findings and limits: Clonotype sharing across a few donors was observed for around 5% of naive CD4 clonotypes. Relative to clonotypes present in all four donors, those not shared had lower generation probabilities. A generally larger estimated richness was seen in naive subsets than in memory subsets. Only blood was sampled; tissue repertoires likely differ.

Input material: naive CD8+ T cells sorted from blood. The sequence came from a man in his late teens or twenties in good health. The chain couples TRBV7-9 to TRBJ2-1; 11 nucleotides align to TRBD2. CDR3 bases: TGTGCCAGCAGCTTAGTGGGACTAGCGGACAATGAGCAGTTCTTC. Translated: CASSLVGLADNEQFF.